The source of this T cell receptor beta chain is a study of T-cell reconstitution after alpha-beta-depleted transplantation in children. It was with unique molecular identifiers that the TCRbeta library was prepared. TCRdb re-derived calls from the PCR reads in MiXCR, one entry per CDR3 protein. Seen here are some 600,000 distinct CDR3 sequences, 10% to 15% observed once, and the top ten hold over 2%. Broader study findings: Several hundred expanded graft clones reportedly were the source of alpha-beta T cells about two months after transplant. When one year had passed after transplant, most T-cell counts and diversity came from newly produced T cells.

The ends were cut back, 10 bases at V and 12 bases at J, with 11 bases in the middle. This CDR3 region has 9 residues. This clonotype was seen at least ten times. Its target is unknown. The sequence derives from a male patient younger than 18 who had a stem cell transplant for acute myeloid leukemia, so the T cells may come from the graft donor. The specimen comprised PBMCs, mostly from graft donor cells, sampled 360 days after TCRalphabeta/CD19-depleted stem cell transplant. The chain couples TRBV6-7 to TRBJ2-3; no definite D call. TRBV6-7 is an ORF, with its function uncertain. The CDR3 DNA reads TGTGCCACTCTTACTACCCAGTATTTT. This codes for CATLTTQYF.